Described below is a single T cell receptor beta chain sequence and its context. This specimen belongs to a study of blood T cell repertoires in COVID-19. Study-level information: Whether acute or convalescent, the COVID-19 samples came from the United States, Italy and Spain. PBMCs, B-cell-depleted T cells, or T cells were the source of the cDNA or gDNA that made up the material.

Authors' methods: Reference gene primers were amplified, and this amplification served to estimate nucleated cell counts. Some clones are missing from TCRdb's copy, which holds only in-frame ones; the method was immunoSEQ multiplex PCR. The D gene and trimming were derived from the DNA, and the V and J assignments and clone size from that table. The table records tens of thousands of clones, around 80% of them present only once. With 3 bases clipped from V and 2 bases from J, the junction kept 6 bases outside the gene matches. CDR1 is LGHDT, CDR2 YNNKEL, per germline (reference sequence). The CDR3 length is 16 residues.

The TCR originated in a man older than 75 with active or convalescent COVID-19. The chain has TRBV3-1 (or the pseudogene TRBV3-2) and TRBJ2-7; the match to TRBD2 covers 11 bases. The source material was peripheral blood. CDR3 coding DNA: TGTGCCAGCAGCCAGGCTGTAGCGGGAGGGCCCTACGAGCAGTACTTC. Residues: CASSQAVAGGPYEQYF.